This T cell receptor (beta chain) was captured in a study of T cells in Graves' hyperthyroidism and ophthalmopathy. Study results and limitations: Ophthalmopathy could be told apart from stable hyperthyroidism with a 13 V-J model. Most thyroid clonotypes expanded above 0.001 appeared in blood too.

The V segment lost 0 bases and the J segment 0 bases; nucleotides outside the gene matches: 8. The CDR3 is made up of 17 amino acids. Germline loops: CDR1 SGHRS, CDR2 YFSETQ. About this clonotype itself: Its antigen is unknown.

Orbital computed tomography, thyroid ultrasound, serum thyroxine and TRAb, and clinical symptoms together informed the diagnoses. RNA transcripts provided the source from which TCR beta CDR3 regions were amplified. The TCR CDR3 was amplified in a first-round RT-PCR using the HTBI primer set. TCRdb used MiXCR to reprocess the multiplex PCR reads, holding one entry per CDR3 protein. There are more than 550,000 distinct CDR3 sequences in the sample; around a sixth occur only once, and around 15% lies in the top ten. The specimen was blood. The chain carries TRBV5-1 and TRBJ1-1, with TRBD1 matching 7 bases. This TCR derives from a man aged 50-60 years with Graves' hyperthyroidism. CDR3 sequence (DNA): TGCGCCAGCAGCTTGGGGACCGGGACAGCGATGAACACTGAAGCTTTCTTT. Amino acid sequence: CASSLGTGTAMNTEAFF.